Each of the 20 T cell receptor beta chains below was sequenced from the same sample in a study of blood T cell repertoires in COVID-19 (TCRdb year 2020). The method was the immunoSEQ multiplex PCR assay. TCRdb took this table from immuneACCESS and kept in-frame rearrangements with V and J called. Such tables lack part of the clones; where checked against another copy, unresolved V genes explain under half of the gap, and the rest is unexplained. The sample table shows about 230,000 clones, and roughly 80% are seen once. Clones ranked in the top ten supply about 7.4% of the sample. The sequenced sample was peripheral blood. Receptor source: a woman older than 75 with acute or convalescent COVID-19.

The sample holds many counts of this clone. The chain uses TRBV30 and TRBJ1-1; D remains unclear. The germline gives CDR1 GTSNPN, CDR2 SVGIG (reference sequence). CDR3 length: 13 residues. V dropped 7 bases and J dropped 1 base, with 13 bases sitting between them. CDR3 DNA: TGTGCCTACTCGAGGGCCACGAACACTGAAGCTTTCTTT. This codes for CAYSRATNTEAFF.

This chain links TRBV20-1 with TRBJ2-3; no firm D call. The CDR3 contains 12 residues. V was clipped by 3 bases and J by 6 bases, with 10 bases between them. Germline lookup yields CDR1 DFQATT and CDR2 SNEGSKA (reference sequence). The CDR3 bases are TGCAGTGCTAGTGTGAGTGCGGATACGCAGTATTTT. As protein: CSASVSADTQYF.

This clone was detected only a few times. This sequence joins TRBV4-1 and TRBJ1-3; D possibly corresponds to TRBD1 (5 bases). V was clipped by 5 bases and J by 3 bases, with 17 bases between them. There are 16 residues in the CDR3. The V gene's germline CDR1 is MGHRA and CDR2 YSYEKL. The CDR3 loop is CASSLGLSPRGNTIYF. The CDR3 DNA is TGCGCCAGCAGCTTGGGACTTAGCCCTCGTGGAAACACCATATATTTT.

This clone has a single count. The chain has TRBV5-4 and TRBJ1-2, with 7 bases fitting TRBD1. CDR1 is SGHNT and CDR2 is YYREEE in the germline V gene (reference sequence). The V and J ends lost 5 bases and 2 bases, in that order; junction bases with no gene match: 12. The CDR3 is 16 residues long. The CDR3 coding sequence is TGTGCCAGCAGGATATGGGACAGTATGAAGAACTATGGCTACACCTTC. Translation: CASRIWDSMKNYGYTF.

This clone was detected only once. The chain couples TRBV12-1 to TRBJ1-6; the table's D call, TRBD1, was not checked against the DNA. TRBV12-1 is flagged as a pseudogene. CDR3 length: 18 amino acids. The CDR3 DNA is TGTGCCAGCAGCCGTCACCGTGGCAGGGAACTTTATAATTCACCCCTCCACTTT. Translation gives CASSRHRGRELYNSPLHF.

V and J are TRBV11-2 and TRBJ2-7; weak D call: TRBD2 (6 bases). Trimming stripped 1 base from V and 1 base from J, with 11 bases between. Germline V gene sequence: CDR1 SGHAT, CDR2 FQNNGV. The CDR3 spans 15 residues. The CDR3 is CASSLVPGSSYEQYF. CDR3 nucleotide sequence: TGTGCCAGCAGCTTAGTACCCGGGAGTTCCTACGAGCAGTACTTC.

For the CDR3, the DNA is TGTGCCAGCAGTTTGGGGACAGGGCGAGGGGGAGAGCAGTTCTTC. Its protein product is CASSLGTGRGGEQFF. The chain employs TRBV28 and TRBJ2-1, with TRBD1 identical over 9 bases. Germline V CDR1 and CDR2: MDHEN, SYDVKM. The CDR3 is 15 amino acids. After removal of 3 bases from V and 10 bases from J, the junction contained 10 bases not matched to a gene. Filled out from reference TRBV28 and TRBJ2-1, the complete variable domain reads DVKVTQSSRYLVKRTGEKVFLECVQDMDHENMFWYRQDPGLGLRLIYFSYDVKMKEKGDIPEGYSVSREKKERFSLILESASTNQTSMYLCASSLGTGRGGEQFFGPGTRLTVL.

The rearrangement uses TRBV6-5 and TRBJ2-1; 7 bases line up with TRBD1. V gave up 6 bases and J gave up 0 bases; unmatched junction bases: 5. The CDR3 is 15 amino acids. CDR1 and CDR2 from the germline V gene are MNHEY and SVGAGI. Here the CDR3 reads CASSRDRGSYNEQFF. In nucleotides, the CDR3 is TGTGCCAGCAGCCGGGACAGAGGCTCCTACAATGAGCAGTTCTTC.

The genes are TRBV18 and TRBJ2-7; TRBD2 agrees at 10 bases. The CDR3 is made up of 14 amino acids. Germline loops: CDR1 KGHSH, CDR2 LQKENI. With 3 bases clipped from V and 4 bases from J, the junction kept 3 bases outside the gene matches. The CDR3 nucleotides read TGTGCCAGCTCACCGGGACTAGCGCAATACGAGCAGTACTTC. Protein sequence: CASSPGLAQYEQYF.

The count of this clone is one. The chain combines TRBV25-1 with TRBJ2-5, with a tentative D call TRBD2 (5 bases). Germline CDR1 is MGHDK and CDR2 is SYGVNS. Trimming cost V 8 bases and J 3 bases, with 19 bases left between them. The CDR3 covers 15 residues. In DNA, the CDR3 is TGTGCCAGCCGGTCCGCGTCCGGGCGGGAAGAGACCCAGTACTTC. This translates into CASRSASGREETQYF. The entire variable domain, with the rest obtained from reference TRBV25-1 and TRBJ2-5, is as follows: EADIYQTPRYLVIGTGKKITLECSQTMGHDKMYWYQQDPGMELHLIHYSYGVNSTEKGDLSSESTVSRIRTEHFPLTLESARPSHTSQYLCASRSASGREETQYFGPGTRLLVL.

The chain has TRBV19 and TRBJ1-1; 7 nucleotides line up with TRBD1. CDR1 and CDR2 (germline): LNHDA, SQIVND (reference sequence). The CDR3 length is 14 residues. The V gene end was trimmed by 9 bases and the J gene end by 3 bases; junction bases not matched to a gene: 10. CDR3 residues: CASKDRDSDTEAFF. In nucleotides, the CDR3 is TGTGCCAGCAAAGACAGGGATTCAGACACTGAAGCTTTCTTT. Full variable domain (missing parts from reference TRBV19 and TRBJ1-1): DGGITQSPKYLFRKEGQNVTLSCEQNLNHDAMYWYRQDPGQGLRLIYYSQIVNDFQKGDIAEGYSVSREKKESFPLTVTSAQKNPTAFYLCASKDRDSDTEAFFGQGTRLTVV.

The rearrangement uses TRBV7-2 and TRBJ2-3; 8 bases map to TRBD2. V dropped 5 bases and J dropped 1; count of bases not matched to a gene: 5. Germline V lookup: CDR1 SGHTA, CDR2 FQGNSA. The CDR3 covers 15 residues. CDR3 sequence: CASSRAGLGTDTQYF. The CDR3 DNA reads TGTGCCAGCAGCCGGGCGGGACTAGGCACAGATACGCAGTATTTT.

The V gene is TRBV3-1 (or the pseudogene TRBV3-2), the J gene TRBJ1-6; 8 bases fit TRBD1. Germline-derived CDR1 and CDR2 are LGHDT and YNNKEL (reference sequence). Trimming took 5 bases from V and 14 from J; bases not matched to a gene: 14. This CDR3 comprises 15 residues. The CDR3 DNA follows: TGTGCCAGCAGCAGAAAGACAGGGGAGAGTGTGGCCCTCCACTTT. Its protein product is CASSRKTGESVALHF.

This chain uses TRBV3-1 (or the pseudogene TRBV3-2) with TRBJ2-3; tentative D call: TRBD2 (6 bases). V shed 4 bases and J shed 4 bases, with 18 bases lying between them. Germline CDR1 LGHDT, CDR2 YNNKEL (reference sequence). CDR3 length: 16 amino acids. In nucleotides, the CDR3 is TGTGCCAGCAGCCCCGGGGCGGGATCAGGAGCAGATACGCAGTATTTT. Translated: CASSPGAGSGADTQYF.

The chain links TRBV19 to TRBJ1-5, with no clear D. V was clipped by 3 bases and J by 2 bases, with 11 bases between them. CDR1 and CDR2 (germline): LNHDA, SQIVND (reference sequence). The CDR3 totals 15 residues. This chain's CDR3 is CASSIWLEGNQPQHF. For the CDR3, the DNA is TGTGCCAGTAGTATTTGGCTTGAGGGCAATCAGCCCCAGCATTTT.

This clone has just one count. CDR3 protein: CASSPPLASDTQYF. The CDR3 nucleotides are TGTGCCAGCTCACCACCCCTAGCGTCAGATACGCAGTATTTT. V and J are TRBV18 and TRBJ2-3; D is possibly TRBD2 (6 bases). This CDR3 contains 14 residues. Trimming took off 0 bases at V and 4 bases at J, with 8 bases between the two ends. Looked up from germline, CDR1 is KGHSH and CDR2 is LQKENI.

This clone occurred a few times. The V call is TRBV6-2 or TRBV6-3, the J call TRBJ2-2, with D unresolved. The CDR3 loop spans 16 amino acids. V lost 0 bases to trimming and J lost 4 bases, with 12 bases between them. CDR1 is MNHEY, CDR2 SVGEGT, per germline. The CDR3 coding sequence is TGTGCCAGCAGTTACTCGAGCAGGATGATCACCGGGGAGCTGTTTTTT. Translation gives CASSYSSRMITGELFF.

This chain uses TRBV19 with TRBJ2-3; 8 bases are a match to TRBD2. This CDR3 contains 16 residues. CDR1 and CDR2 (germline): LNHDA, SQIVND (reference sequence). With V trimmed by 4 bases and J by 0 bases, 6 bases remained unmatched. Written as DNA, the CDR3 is TGTGCCAGTAGTACCCAAGCGGGGGTTAGCACAGATACGCAGTATTTT. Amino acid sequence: CASSTQAGVSTDTQYF.

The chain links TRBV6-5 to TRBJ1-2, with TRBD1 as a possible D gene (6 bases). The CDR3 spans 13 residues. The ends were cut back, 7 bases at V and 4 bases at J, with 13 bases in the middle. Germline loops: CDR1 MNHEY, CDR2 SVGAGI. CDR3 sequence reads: CASTQGGTYGYTF. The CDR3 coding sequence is TGTGCCAGCACCCAAGGGGGTACCTATGGCTACACCTTC.

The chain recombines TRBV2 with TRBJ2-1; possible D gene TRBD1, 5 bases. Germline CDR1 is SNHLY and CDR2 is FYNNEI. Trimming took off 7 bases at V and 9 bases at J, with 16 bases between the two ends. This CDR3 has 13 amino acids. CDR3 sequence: CASTLEGVGEQFF. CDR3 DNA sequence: TGTGCCAGCACTCTCGAAGGGGTCGGTGAGCAGTTCTTC.